The 21 T cell receptor beta chains reported below all come from one sample, sequenced in a study of blood T cell repertoires in COVID-19. Profiling relied on immunoSEQ multiplex PCR, and the TCRdb table lists in-frame clones only, not all of them. The repertoire holds nearly 350,000 clones, with 87% as singletons. Sequenced: peripheral blood. The receptors were gathered from a woman between 45 and 65 years old with COVID-19, enrolled during active disease.

J is TRBJ1-1 and V is TRBV30; 9 nucleotides agree with TRBD1. Germline values: CDR1 GTSNPN, CDR2 SVGIG (reference sequence). This CDR3 contains 15 residues. Germline trimming cut 6 bases from V and 4 bases from J; bases unmatched to any gene: 12. The CDR3 DNA is TGTGCCTGCCACCGGGACAGGGCTTTGCGCACTGAAGCTTTCTTT. Protein: CACHRDRALRTEAFF.

The chain combines TRBV5-1 with TRBJ2-6; possibly TRBD1 for D (6 bases). The V and J ends lost 5 bases and 0 bases respectively, with 15 bases between them. Per germline, CDR1 SGHRS and CDR2 YFSETQ. This CDR3 is built from 17 residues. The CDR3 reads CASRFTTGRSGANVLTF. CDR3 DNA: TGCGCCAGCAGGTTTACGACAGGCCGCTCTGGGGCCAACGTCCTGACTTTC.

The chain employs TRBV5-1 and TRBJ2-7, with 8 bases identical to TRBD2. CDR1 is SGHRS, CDR2 YFSETQ, per germline. The V gene end was trimmed by 0 bases and the J gene end by 2 bases; junction bases not matched to a gene: 7. The CDR3 covers 16 residues. Here the CDR3 reads CASSLAKTSATYEQYF. For the CDR3, the DNA is TGCGCCAGCAGCTTGGCCAAGACTAGCGCAACCTACGAGCAGTACTTC.

The chain couples TRBV14 to TRBJ1-2; D is unclear. Germline lookup yields CDR1 SGHDN and CDR2 FVKESK. Deletions cut 2 bases from V and 1 base from J, with 2 bases between. The CDR3 loop spans 12 amino acids. The CDR3 nucleotides read TGTGCCAGCAGCCAACATAACTATGGCTACACCTTC. It specifies CASSQHNYGYTF.

The chain combines TRBV27 with TRBJ2-7, with 8 nucleotides matching TRBD1. This CDR3 contains 15 residues. Trimming at V came to 2 bases and at J to 4 bases, leaving 7 bases not matched to a gene. Germline values: CDR1 MNHEY, CDR2 SMNVEV (reference sequence). The CDR3 coding sequence is TGTGCCAGCAGTTTACGCCGGACAGGGTTTTACGAGCAGTACTTC. It is translated as CASSLRRTGFYEQYF.

This chain connects TRBV30 to TRBJ1-4, with TRBD1 identical over 7 bases. Per germline, CDR1 GTSNPN and CDR2 SVGIG (reference sequence). This CDR3 is 14 amino acids long. V gave up 3 bases and J gave up 7 bases; unmatched junction bases: 8. The CDR3: CAWSPGQQIEKLFF. In DNA form, the CDR3 reads TGTGCCTGGAGCCCGGGACAGCAGATTGAAAAACTGTTTTTT.

This chain connects TRBV4-1 to TRBJ2-1; TRBD2 matches at 10 bases. The CDR3 totals 16 residues. V dropped 1 base and J dropped 5; count of bases not matched to a gene: 5. CDR1 is MGHRA, CDR2 YSYEKL, per germline. CDR3 DNA sequence: TGCGCCAGCAGCCAAGGAAGCGGGAGGGCCCACAATGAGCAGTTCTTC. It translates to CASSQGSGRAHNEQFF.

V gene TRBV4-1 combines with J gene TRBJ1-3; 9 nucleotides agree with TRBD1. CDR1 MGHRA and CDR2 YSYEKL come from the germline V gene. The CDR3 length is 16 residues. The trim removed 1 base at V and 5 bases at J, leaving 6 bases unmatched. The CDR3, as DNA: TGCGCCAGCAGCCAAGTCTGGACAGGGGCAAGAAACACCATATATTTT. Translated: CASSQVWTGARNTIYF.

The genes are TRBV5-1 and TRBJ2-7; TRBD2 matches at 8 bases. The CDR3 is 16 residues long. Germline V gene sequence: CDR1 SGHRS, CDR2 YFSETQ. The junction had 13 bases not matched to a gene; V was cut back by 2 bases and J by 6 bases. The CDR3 reads CASSLSPSGRVGEQYF. DNA of the CDR3: TGCGCCAGCAGCTTATCCCCCAGCGGGAGAGTTGGCGAGCAGTACTTC.

The chain carries TRBV6-5 and TRBJ1-5; 7 bases agree with TRBD1. With 0 bases clipped from V and 10 bases from J, the junction kept 3 bases outside the gene matches. In germline, CDR1 is MNHEY, CDR2 SVGAGI. This CDR3 is 13 amino acids long. The CDR3 reads CASSYSTGDPQHF. The CDR3 DNA sequence: TGTGCCAGCAGTTACTCTACAGGGGACCCCCAGCATTTT.

The chain uses TRBV29-1 and TRBJ1-1; D might be TRBD1 (6 bases). Germline values: CDR1 SQVTM, CDR2 ANQGSEA. The CDR3 is 14 amino acids. V lost 7 bases to trimming and J lost 2 bases, with 17 bases between them. CDR3 sequence: CSAASRGANTEAFF. The CDR3 nucleotides read TGCAGCGCCGCGAGCAGGGGAGCAAACACTGAAGCTTTCTTT.

CDR3 nucleotide sequence: TGTGCCAGCGCCGGACTAGCGAGTTTTGTGGCGCAGTACTTC. Protein product: CASAGLASFVAQYF. The chain is built from TRBV18 and TRBJ2-7; TRBD2 matches 9 bases. CDR3 length: 14 amino acids. Looked up from germline, CDR1 is KGHSH and CDR2 is LQKENI. V lost 8 bases, J lost 9 bases, and 14 bases stayed unmatched. The full variable domain, with the rest looked up from reference TRBV18 and TRBJ2-7, is NAGVMQNPRHLVRRRGQEARLRCSPMKGHSHVYWYRQLPEEGLKFMVYLQKENIIDESGMPKERFSAEFPKEGPSILRIQQVVRGDSAAYFCASAGLASFVAQYFGPGTRLTVT.

This chain uses TRBV19 with TRBJ1-5, with a tentative D call TRBD1 (5 bases). V was cut by 6 bases and J by 0 bases, with 15 bases left in between. CDR1 is LNHDA, CDR2 SQIVND, per germline (reference sequence). This CDR3 region has 16 residues. The CDR3, as DNA: TGTGCCAGTAGCCAATGGGGGGTTTATAGCAATCAGCCCCAGCATTTT. This encodes CASSQWGVYSNQPQHF. The full variable domain, rest sourced from reference TRBV19 and TRBJ1-5, is DGGITQSPKYLFRKEGQNVTLSCEQNLNHDAMYWYRQDPGQGLRLIYYSQIVNDFQKGDIAEGYSVSREKKESFPLTVTSAQKNPTAFYLCASSQWGVYSNQPQHFGDGTRLSIL.

V and J are TRBV11-3 and TRBJ1-2; D is unresolved. The V gene's germline CDR1 is SGHNT and CDR2 YENEEA. Trimming took off 4 bases at V and 5 bases at J, with 17 bases between the two ends. This CDR3 spans 15 amino acids. CDR3 region: CASSSPWQATYGYTF. The CDR3, as DNA: TGTGCCAGCAGCTCCCCGTGGCAGGCTACGTATGGCTACACCTTC.

CDR3 in DNA: TGTGCCAGCAGCTTGGAGTTAACACGAGGGATCTACGAGCAGTACTTC. Its protein product is CASSLELTRGIYEQYF. The chain joins TRBV5-4 to TRBJ2-7, with D possibly TRBD2 on 5 matching bases. CDR1 and CDR2 (germline): SGHNT, YYREEE (reference sequence). Between the trimmed V and J ends, which lost 0 bases and 3 bases, there was a span of 16 bases. The CDR3 is made up of 16 amino acids.

The chain couples TRBV6-5 to TRBJ1-1; D remains unclear. This CDR3 comprises 15 residues. Germline-derived CDR1 and CDR2 are MNHEY and SVGAGI. Trimming left V 0 bases short and J 6 bases short, with 14 bases between. This CDR3 reads CASSYSTGGGAEAFF. The CDR3 region has the DNA TGTGCCAGCAGTTACTCGACCGGCGGTGGAGCTGAAGCTTTCTTT.

The chain uses TRBV6-5 and TRBJ2-7; D is unresolved. The V end was cut by 6 bases, the J end by 5 bases, with 17 bases between. This CDR3 is built from 14 residues. Germline loops: CDR1 MNHEY, CDR2 SVGAGI. CDR3 nucleotide sequence: TGTGCCAGCAGGCGCGGATCGAGTGTGGACGAGCAGTACTTC. It encodes CASRRGSSVDEQYF.

This clone has a single count. The chain couples TRBV28 to TRBJ2-7, with 7 bases fitting TRBD1. The germline V gene has CDR1 MDHEN and CDR2 SYDVKM. This CDR3 is built from 15 residues. Trimming took 5 bases from V and 2 from J; bases not matched to a gene: 9. The CDR3 bases are TGTGCCAGCAGTCTCTCCGGGACAGTCACCTACGAGCAGTACTTC. Translated, it gives CASSLSGTVTYEQYF.

The genes are TRBV4-1 and TRBJ2-1; 11 nucleotides line up with TRBD1. Unmatched junction bases numbered 2, after V lost 0 bases and J lost 7 bases. The CDR3 consists of 15 residues. CDR1 and CDR2 from the germline V gene are MGHRA and YSYEKL. CDR3 protein: CASSQDGTGGNEQFF. The CDR3 region has the DNA TGCGCCAGCAGCCAAGATGGGACAGGGGGAAATGAGCAGTTCTTC.

The rearrangement joins TRBV29-1 to TRBJ1-1; D is ambiguous. Trimming took 4 bases from V and 3 from J, leaving 9 bases between them. This CDR3 spans 12 amino acids. CDR1 and CDR2 from the germline V gene are SQVTM and ANQGSEA. The CDR3 sequence is CSVVQSDTEAFF. As DNA, the CDR3 is TGCAGCGTTGTACAGTCAGACACTGAAGCTTTCTTT.

Only one count was recorded for this clone. This rearrangement joins TRBV3-1 (or the pseudogene TRBV3-2) to TRBJ2-5; TRBD2 agrees at 7 bases. The J segment lost 3 bases and the V segment lost 1 base, leaving 11 bases of the junction unmatched. Germline CDR1 LGHDT, CDR2 YNNKEL (reference sequence). There are 17 residues in the CDR3. Here the CDR3 DNA reads TGTGCCAGCAGCCAAGGGCGGGAGCTCAGACCGAAAGAGACCCAGTACTTC. It specifies CASSQGRELRPKETQYF.